A single sample gave rise to the 10 T cell receptor beta chains below, sequenced in a study of human T cells and chemical hapten exposure. A single record per CDR3 protein comes from TCRdb applying MiXCR to the RACE reads. The repertoire includes tens of thousands of distinct CDR3 sequences, 11% of them detected once, and less than 2.5% sits in the top ten. As to time point: patch test 3, about 24 weeks after DPC sensitization. The treatment here: therapeutic diphenylcyclopropenone sensitization with weekly scalp DPC. Sample: whole blood, taken in connection with sensitization to the hapten diphenylcyclopropenone (DPC). The receptors come from a woman between 25 and 40 years old with alopecia areata. Some clones in this sample may be carry-over from other donors' samples.

The CDR3 spells CASSPAWREAPYEQYF. CDR3 sequence (DNA): TGTGCCAGCTCACCCGCGTGGCGGGAGGCCCCTTACGAGCAGTACTTC. The V and J genes are TRBV18 and TRBJ2-7, with 8 positions matching TRBD2. The CDR3 contains 16 residues. Trimming cost V 3 bases and J 4 bases; bases outside gene matches: 11. Looked up from germline, CDR1 is KGHSH and CDR2 is LQKENI.

In its sample, this clonotype was seen a few times. The V gene is TRBV7-9, the J gene TRBJ1-6; 7 bases match TRBD1. CDR1 is SEHNR and CDR2 is FQNEAQ in the germline V gene (reference sequence). Losses at the gene ends were 2 bases for V and 8 bases for J; bases not matched to a gene: 12. This CDR3 is 17 amino acids long. Here the CDR3 reads CASSLMAGQTIHSPLHF. As DNA, the CDR3 is TGTGCCAGCAGCTTAATGGCGGGACAGACTATCCATTCACCCCTCCACTTT. Full variable domain (outside the CDR3, taken from reference TRBV7-9 and TRBJ1-6): DTGVSQNPRHKITKRGQNVTFRCDPISEHNRLYWYRQTLGQGPEFLTYFQNEAQLEKSRLLSDRFSAERPKGSFSTLEIQRTEQGDSAMYLCASSLMAGQTIHSPLHFGNGTRLTVT.

Ten or more counts support this clonotype. The CDR3: CASSLFTGISYEQYF. DNA for the CDR3: TGTGCCAGCAGCTTATTTACAGGGATCTCCTACGAGCAGTACTTC. The rearrangement links TRBV7-9 to TRBJ2-7; the D gene is possibly TRBD1 (6 bases). Germline V CDR1 and CDR2: SEHNR, FQNEAQ (reference sequence). V dropped 2 bases and J dropped 0 bases, with 11 bases sitting between them. The CDR3 sequence is 15 residues long.

This clonotype was seen a few times. This chain links TRBV7-6 with TRBJ2-5, with 9 bases identical to TRBD2. Germline V lookup: CDR1 SGHVS, CDR2 FNYEAQ. The junction had 6 bases not matched to a gene; V was cut back by 5 bases and J by 2 bases. The CDR3 extends over 15 amino acids. The CDR3 sequence is CASSQVAGVQETQYF. The CDR3 DNA is TGTGCCAGCAGCCAAGTAGCGGGGGTACAAGAGACCCAGTACTTC.

This clonotype has ten or more counts. This chain links TRBV7-2 with TRBJ2-3, with TRBD2 as a possible D gene (7 bases). Germline values: CDR1 SGHTA, CDR2 FQGNSA. This CDR3 has 15 amino acids. V shed 4 bases and J shed 2 bases, with 13 bases lying between them. The CDR3 region is CASSSSGGHTDTQYF. In DNA form, the CDR3 reads TGTGCCAGCAGCTCCTCCGGGGGGCACACAGATACGCAGTATTTT.

This clonotype occurred many times. The rearrangement joins TRBV9 to TRBJ1-6; 9 positions match TRBD1. The CDR3 covers 15 residues. The V segment lost 3 bases and the J segment 6 bases; nucleotides outside the gene matches: 4. CDR1 is SGDLS and CDR2 is YYNGEE in the germline V gene. The CDR3 coding sequence is TGTGCCAGCAGCGGGGGACAGGGCGCTAATTCACCCCTCCACTTT. This sequence encodes CASSGGQGANSPLHF.

This chain links TRBV7-8 with TRBJ1-4; the D is unclear. The CDR3 is 14 residues long. With 7 bases removed from V and 2 bases from J, the gap between germline ends came to 11 bases. Germline V gives CDR1 SGHVS, CDR2 FQNEAQ. CDR3 sequence (DNA): TGTGCCAGCAACCCTGGGGATACTAATGAAAAACTGTTTTTT. Protein product: CASNPGDTNEKLFF.

A few counts support this clonotype. The J gene is TRBJ2-6, the V gene TRBV13, with 10 bases aligning to TRBD1. In germline, CDR1 is PRHDT, CDR2 FYEKMQ (reference sequence). The CDR3 runs to 15 residues. Germline trimming cut 5 bases from V and 2 bases from J; bases unmatched to any gene: 0. The CDR3 sequence is CASSGTGAGANVLTF. The CDR3 coding sequence is TGTGCCAGCAGCGGGACAGGGGCTGGGGCCAACGTCCTGACTTTC.

The genes are TRBV5-8 and TRBJ2-3; TRBD2 aligns across 14 bases. Trimming removed 4 bases from V and 5 bases from J; junction bases left unmatched: 9. Germline assignment: CDR1 SGHTS and CDR2 YDEGEE. CDR3 length: 17 residues. The CDR3 DNA follows: TGTGCCAGCAGCCTATCGACTAGCGGGAGGGCCAAAGATACGCAGTATTTT. Translation: CASSLSTSGRAKDTQYF.

V usage is TRBV2 and J usage is TRBJ2-2; D ambiguous. CDR3 length equals 15 residues. Germline V gene data show CDR1 as SNHLY and CDR2 as FYNNEI. V was trimmed by 8 bases and J by 0 bases, leaving 13 bases between them. CDR3 in amino acids: CASQTTVTNTGELFF. CDR3 DNA: TGTGCCAGCCAGACGACTGTAACGAACACCGGGGAGCTGTTTTTT.